These 24 T cell receptor beta chains came from one sample sequenced in a study of multiple sclerosis patients with progressive multifocal leukoencephalopathy. Time point noted: time of PML onset. Profiling relied on immunoSEQ multiplex PCR, and the TCRdb table lists in-frame clones only, not all of them. The sample has more than 30,000 clones; approximately 86% are singletons. Sequenced material: PBMCs, taken from a patient treated with natalizumab. Source of these receptors: a woman in her thirties or forties with progressive multifocal leukoencephalopathy.

The J gene is TRBJ1-1, the V gene TRBV28; maybe TRBD1 (6 bases). The CDR3 runs 12 residues. V lost 6 bases to trimming and J lost 7 bases, with 12 bases between them. Germline V gene lookup returns CDR1 MDHEN and CDR2 SYDVKM. The CDR3 sequence: CASSLGGSEAFF. The CDR3 DNA sequence: TGTGCCAGCAGCTTAGGGGGTAGTGAAGCTTTCTTT.

The chain links TRBV5-5 to TRBJ1-2; no definite D call. The CDR3 contains 15 residues. Germline values: CDR1 SGHKS, CDR2 YYEKEE (reference sequence). Trimming pared 6 bases from V and 4 bases from J, leaving 19 bases between. CDR3 protein: CASIPLMVESYGYTF. The CDR3 DNA is TGTGCCAGCATCCCCTTGATGGTGGAGAGCTATGGCTACACCTTC. The whole variable domain, filled in from reference TRBV5-5 and TRBJ1-2, reads DAGVTQSPTHLIKTRGQQVTLRCSPISGHKSVSWYQQVLGQGPQFIFQYYEKEERGRGNFPDRFSARQFPNYSSELNVNALLLGDSALYLCASIPLMVESYGYTFGSGTRLTVV.

This chain uses TRBV28 with TRBJ1-4; 7 nucleotides agree with TRBD1. The CDR3 is 15 amino acids. V trimming: 6 bases; J trimming: 7 bases; junction bases outside the gene matches: 11. Germline CDR1 reads MDHEN; CDR2 reads SYDVKM. CDR3 in DNA: TGTGCCAGCAGACATAGGGGGCAGGGAGGTGAAAAACTGTTTTTT. This encodes CASRHRGQGGEKLFF.

Here the CDR3 DNA reads TGTGCCAGCAGTTTGACACAGGGAAATGAAAAACTGTTTTTT. Translated: CASSLTQGNEKLFF. V and J are TRBV28 and TRBJ1-4; perhaps TRBD1 as D (6 bases). CDR3 size: 14 residues. Germline lookup yields CDR1 MDHEN and CDR2 SYDVKM. V was cut by 3 bases and J by 5 bases, with 10 bases left in between.

In its sample, this clone was seen once. The rearrangement links TRBV18 to TRBJ1-1; tentatively, D is TRBD1 (5 bases). Germline loops: CDR1 KGHSH, CDR2 LQKENI. This CDR3 is built from 17 residues. The V end was cut by 3 bases, the J end by 5 bases, with 22 bases between. DNA for the CDR3: TGTGCCAGCTCACCCAGGGAGTCCGGGACCTTCGGAACTGAAGCTTTCTTT. As protein: CASSPRESGTFGTEAFF.

This chain connects TRBV25-1 to TRBJ1-1, with D possibly being TRBD1 (6 bases). There are 13 residues in the CDR3. The germline V and J ends were trimmed by 6 bases and 5 bases, with 13 bases remaining between them. Germline V lookup: CDR1 MGHDK, CDR2 SYGVNS. CDR3 in amino acids: CASRVGGGTEAFF. For the CDR3, the DNA is TGTGCCAGCAGGGTAGGGGGGGGGACTGAAGCTTTCTTT.

The V call is TRBV18, the J call TRBJ1-5, with 9 bases identical to TRBD1. Germline CDR1 KGHSH, CDR2 LQKENI. With V trimmed by 3 bases and J by 6 bases, 9 bases remained unmatched. The CDR3 covers 16 residues. The CDR3 sequence is CASSPGDRVVGQPQHF. The CDR3 bases are TGTGCCAGCTCACCGGGGGACAGGGTGGTAGGTCAGCCCCAGCATTTT. The variable domain in full, completed from reference TRBV18 and TRBJ1-5, reads NAGVMQNPRHLVRRRGQEARLRCSPMKGHSHVYWYRQLPEEGLKFMVYLQKENIIDESGMPKERFSAEFPKEGPSILRIQQVVRGDSAAYFCASSPGDRVVGQPQHFGDGTRLSIL.

The chain links TRBV4-3 to TRBJ1-2, with no clear D. V lost 0 bases to trimming and J lost 3 bases, with 11 bases between them. Germline CDR1 reads LGHNA; CDR2 reads YSLEER. CDR3 length: 15 amino acids. CDR3 sequence reads: CASSQEAVDYYGYTF. For the CDR3, the DNA is TGCGCCAGCAGCCAAGAAGCTGTGGATTACTATGGCTACACCTTC.

This clone was observed a handful of times. The chain employs TRBV4-3 and TRBJ2-5; 10 nucleotides align to TRBD2. The J segment lost 2 bases and the V segment lost 1 base, leaving 7 bases of the junction unmatched. The germline gives CDR1 LGHNA, CDR2 YSLEER. The CDR3 runs 17 residues. In DNA, the CDR3 is TGCGCCAGCAGCCAAGCTCCGGGACTAGCGCCACAAGAGACCCAGTACTTC. Amino acid sequence: CASSQAPGLAPQETQYF.

This chain connects TRBV9 to TRBJ1-1, with 7 nucleotides matching TRBD1. Germline lookup yields CDR1 SGDLS and CDR2 YYNGEE. J lost 1 base, V lost 5 bases, and 5 bases had no gene match. The CDR3 consists of 14 residues. Written as DNA, the CDR3 is TGTGCCAGCAGTGTACAGGGGCAGAACACTGAAGCTTTCTTT. It yields the protein CASSVQGQNTEAFF.

V is TRBV7-6 and J is TRBJ2-5; TRBD2 aligns across 8 bases. The end of the DNA aligns better with TRBJ2-7, so the J call may be wrong. From germline, CDR1 is SGHVS and CDR2 FNYEAQ. The CDR3 runs to 16 residues. CDR3: CASSPRGREAVYEQYF. The CDR3 bases are TGTGCCAGCAGCCCGCGGGGGCGGGAGGCCGTCTACGAGCAGTACTTC.

A word on this clone: Its ends do not fully match the called genes, so a read error is possible. The chain links TRBV7-9 to TRBJ1-1; no reliable D call. This CDR3 is built from 12 residues. The germline CDR1 and CDR2 sequences are SEHNR and FQNEAQ (reference sequence). The CDR3 reads CTDKDGDTEAFF. The CDR3 DNA reads TGCACCGACAAGGATGGTGACACTGAAGCTTTCTTT.

This chain connects TRBV6-4 to TRBJ2-2; 7 bases line up with TRBD1. The length of the CDR3 is 14 residues. Germline CDR1 and CDR2: MRHNA and SNTAGT. Trimming took 3 bases from V and 3 from J; bases not matched to a gene: 1. This CDR3 reads CASSDDRDTGELFF. The CDR3 DNA reads as TGTGCCAGCAGTGATGACAGGGACACCGGGGAGCTGTTTTTT.

The J gene is TRBJ1-1, the V gene TRBV28; D gene unclear. This CDR3 contains 15 residues. The V end was cut by 7 bases, the J end by 3 bases, with 18 bases between. CDR1 and CDR2 from the germline V gene are MDHEN and SYDVKM. CDR3 in DNA: TGTGCCAGCACCAAGGGTTTTAGGAGGGACACTGAAGCTTTCTTT. Translated, it gives CASTKGFRRDTEAFF.

This clone has a single count. J is TRBJ1-1 and V is TRBV5-4; D is ambiguous. V lost 0 bases, J lost 1 base, and 4 bases lay in between. CDR1 is SGHNT, CDR2 YYREEE, per germline (reference sequence). The CDR3 extends over 13 amino acids. The CDR3 DNA reads as TGTGCCAGCAGCTTGGCGGGGAACACTGAAGCTTTCTTT. This codes for CASSLAGNTEAFF.

In DNA form, the CDR3 reads TGTGCCAGCAGTAACCGGGACCGAGGGACTAGCGGGGGGTACAATGAGCAGTTCTTC. Translating gives CASSNRDRGTSGGYNEQFF. This rearrangement joins TRBV27 to TRBJ2-1; TRBD2 aligns across 15 bases. This CDR3 spans 19 amino acids. Germline V gene sequence: CDR1 MNHEY, CDR2 SMNVEV (reference sequence). J gave up 4 bases and V 5 bases, and 12 bases lay outside the gene matches.

The chain has TRBV30 and TRBJ1-4; a weak D match, TRBD1 (5 bases). CDR1 is GTSNPN, CDR2 SVGIG, per germline (reference sequence). Trimming removed 6 bases from V and 3 bases from J, with 14 bases in between. There are 14 residues in the CDR3. This CDR3 is CACGPGEANEKLFF. In DNA form, the CDR3 reads TGTGCCTGTGGCCCGGGGGAGGCTAATGAAAAACTGTTTTTT. Full variable domain (remainder filled in from reference TRBV30 and TRBJ1-4): SQTIHQWPATLVQPVGSPLSLECTVEGTSNPNLYWYRQAAGRGLQLLFYSVGIGQISSEVPQNLSASRPQDRQFILSSKKLLLSDSGFYLCACGPGEANEKLFFGSGTQLSVL.

The chain is built from TRBV7-2 and TRBJ1-5; TRBD1 matches 8 bases. V shed 5 bases, J shed 7 bases, and the junction held 1 base outside the gene matches. Germline CDR1 and CDR2: SGHTA and FQGNSA. CDR3 size: 12 residues. CDR3 bases: TGTGCCAGCAGCCCAGGGGGCCAGCCCCAGCATTTT. Translated, it gives CASSPGGQPQHF.

The chain has TRBV13 and TRBJ2-5; a weak D match, TRBD1 (5 bases). V was cut by 2 bases and J by 4 bases, with 20 bases left in between. The CDR3 is 17 residues long. Germline assignment: CDR1 PRHDT and CDR2 FYEKMQ (reference sequence). CDR3: CASSLILSGPQGETQYF. The CDR3, as DNA: TGTGCCAGCAGCTTAATTCTTAGTGGCCCCCAGGGAGAGACCCAGTACTTC.

J is TRBJ2-2 and V is TRBV7-2, with D uncertain. This CDR3 is built from 14 residues. In germline, CDR1 is SGHTA, CDR2 FQGNSA. V gave up 5 bases and J gave up 6 bases, with 13 bases separating them. The CDR3 region has the DNA TGTGCCAGCAGCCCACAGAGTTACTCCGGGGAGCTGTTTTTT. This codes for CASSPQSYSGELFF.

The chain has TRBV27 and TRBJ1-2, with 8 bases that match TRBD1. The trim removed 4 bases at V and 8 bases at J, leaving 18 bases unmatched. Looked up from germline, CDR1 is MNHEY and CDR2 is SMNVEV (reference sequence). This CDR3 is 17 amino acids long. CDR3 in DNA: TGTGCCAGCAGTTCCCAGGACAGGGTTGGATTAAGGAAAGGCTACACCTTC. This sequence encodes CASSSQDRVGLRKGYTF.

V is TRBV7-8 and J is TRBJ2-7, with TRBD1 matching over 12 bases. After removal of 5 bases from V and 4 bases from J, the junction contained 6 bases not matched to a gene. Germline V gives CDR1 SGHVS, CDR2 FQNEAQ. The CDR3 has 15 residues. CDR3 DNA: TGTGCCAGCAGCGTCGGGACAGGGGGCTCGTACGAGCAGTACTTC. It specifies CASSVGTGGSYEQYF.

This chain uses TRBV28 with TRBJ1-5; perhaps TRBD1 as D (5 bases). Germline CDR1 and CDR2: MDHEN and SYDVKM. V was trimmed by 2 bases and J by 11 bases, leaving 10 bases between them. This CDR3 is built from 12 residues. The CDR3 DNA follows: TGTGCCAGCAGTTTACCAGGGCTAGCCCAGCATTTT. This codes for CASSLPGLAQHF.

This clone has just a few counts. This chain joins TRBV6-5 and TRBJ1-2; no clear D gene. Trimming left V 6 bases short and J 4 bases short, with 12 bases between. CDR1 is MNHEY, CDR2 SVGAGI, per germline. There are 13 residues in the CDR3. CDR3 DNA: TGTGCCAGCAGCCCCCCGGGTGGCTATGGCTACACCTTC. Its translation: CASSPPGGYGYTF.